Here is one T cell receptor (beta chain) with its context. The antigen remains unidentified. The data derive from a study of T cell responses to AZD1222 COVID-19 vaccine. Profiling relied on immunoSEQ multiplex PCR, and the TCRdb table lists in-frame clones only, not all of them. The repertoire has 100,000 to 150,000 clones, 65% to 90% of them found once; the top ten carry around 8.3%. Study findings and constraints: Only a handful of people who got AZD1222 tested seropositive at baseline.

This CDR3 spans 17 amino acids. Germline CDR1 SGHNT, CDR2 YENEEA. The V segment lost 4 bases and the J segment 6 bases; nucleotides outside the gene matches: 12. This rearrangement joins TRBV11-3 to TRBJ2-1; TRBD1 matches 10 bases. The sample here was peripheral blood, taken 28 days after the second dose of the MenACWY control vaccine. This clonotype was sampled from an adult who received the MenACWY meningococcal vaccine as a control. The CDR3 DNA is TGTGCCAGCAGCTCGTCTCCCGGGACAGGGGCGGGCAATGAGCAGTTCTTC. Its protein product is CASSSSPGTGAGNEQFF. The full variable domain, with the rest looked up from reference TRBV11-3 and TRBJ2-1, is EAGVVQSPRYKIIEKKQPVAFWCNPISGHNTLYWYLQNLGQGPELLIRYENEEAVDDSQLPKDRFSAERLKGVDSTLKIQPAELGDSAVYLCASSSSPGTGAGNEQFFGPGTRLTVL.